This T cell receptor beta chain is from a study of PD-1 blockade in classical Hodgkin lymphoma (dated by TCRdb to about 2020). About the study as a whole: Nivolumab dosing was 3 mg/kg intravenously every 2 weeks, continuing until either disease progression or unacceptable toxicity. To define a peripheral blood immune signature of response to PD-1 blockade in classical Hodgkin lymphoma, the study combined TCR beta sequencing with CyTOF. General findings and caveats noted by the study authors: Among trial patients, those achieving complete response had baseline diversity similar to that of newly diagnosed patients, while diversity was significantly lower in partial responders and progressors. Diversity was lower in patients who began nivolumab less than 1 year after ASCT, so these patients were left out of later analyses to avoid confounding by immune reconstitution. Newly diagnosed patients were reported to have lower baseline TCR diversity than healthy donors, and relapsed/refractory patients were reported to have lower baseline TCR diversity still. The study was restricted to a single clinical trial cohort, and the causes of repertoire differences, possibly disease activity or prior therapy, were left undefined. CD4+ but not CD8+ TCR diversity rose significantly by C4D1 (p=0.0027 vs p=0.16), most apparent in complete responders (p=0.02).

Turning to this clone: This receptor's antigen is unknown. No clone much larger than this one lies a single base away; base qualities are absent.

The time point label for this specimen denotes: cycle 1 day 1 (C1D1), immediately before nivolumab initiation. All trial patients had relapsed after autologous stem cell transplantation, with cohorts A, B and C differing in prior brentuximab vedotin exposure. The trial cohort was composed of about 58 patients with relapsed/refractory classical Hodgkin lymphoma, for whom complete response, partial response or progressive disease was recorded as best overall response. In the multi-cohort phase II CheckMate 205 trial, trial patients received single-agent nivolumab. Best overall response was determined by an independent review committee according to the 2007 International Working Group response criteria. Trial PBMCs were collected just before the start of nivolumab (C1D1) and during therapy at cycle 2 day 1 and cycle 4 day 1. Peripheral blood was collected in 8 mL Vacutainer Cell Preparation Tubes, from which PBMCs were isolated by centrifugation and then cryopreserved.

CDR1 DFQATT and CDR2 SNEGSKA were looked up in the germline V gene (reference sequence). The V end loses 5 bases and the J end loses 10 bases, and a stretch of 14 bases separates them. The CDR3 runs 11 residues from the cysteine to the phenylalanine. The only DNA kept is the CDR3, 33 bases in frame from the first base. The Qiagen DNeasy kit was used to extract genomic DNA both from unsorted PBMCs and from the negatively selected CD4+ and CD8+ fractions. Amplification of TCR beta CDR3 regions was done by immunoSEQ multiplex PCR with primers that anneal to V and J segments. A synthetic immune receptor repertoire was used to minimize amplification bias, and any residual bias was removed computationally once sequencing was done. The paper's processing steps were these. Custom Python scripts were used to quantify repertoire diversity as the Shannon entropy index. Unsorted, CD4+ and CD8+ repertoires were analyzed separately, except for combined analyses in which CD4+ and CD8+ sequences were merged in silico. Clonal expansion was defined as a frequency increase of at least 2-fold after treatment compared with C1D1, and clones undetected at baseline were assigned a pseudocount of 0.5. Singleton clones were defined as clones with 0 or 1 copy at C1D1, and non-singleton clones were defined as clones with 2 or more copies. Clones expanded in unsorted samples were labelled as CD4+, CD8+ or unknown by matching protein sequences in sorted samples from the same patient. Wilcoxon tests on paired samples were used to test diversity changes from C1D1 to C4D1. Held by TCRdb, this immuneACCESS table contains in-frame sequences only and omits some clones. Under half of the omission traces to an unresolved V gene where checked; the cause of the rest is unknown. The V and J calls and clone size come from that table; D and trimming were worked out from the DNA. The table for this sample lists about 72,000 clones; 85% to 95% of them were counted only once. The ten largest clones add up to around 8.5% of the sample.

This chain is built from TRBV20-1 and TRBJ2-5, with the D call tentatively TRBD1 or TRBD2, each fitting 5 bases. The TCR sequence derives from a human donor with classical Hodgkin lymphoma. This specimen consisted of peripheral blood mononuclear cells (PBMCs), obtained at baseline. The CDR3 amino acid sequence is: CSAPGSGGQYF. The DNA sequence is as follows: TGCAGTGCTCCAGGGAGTGGGGGCCAGTACTTC.